Listed below are T cell receptor beta chains from one sample, sequenced in a study of blood T cell repertoires in COVID-19. Repertoires were generated with immunoSEQ multiplex PCR, while TCRdb's copy carries only in-frame clones and drops some. The table records more than 140,000 clones, approximately 83% of them present only once. The specimen sequenced was peripheral blood. Receptor source: a human donor in a cohort sampled during active COVID-19. Both conserved end residues are part of each CDR3. A D gene is named only where the DNA matches it firmly. Size is stated for part of the rows, as once, few or many counts, or as a class when the clone is expanded.

j_call clone_size v_call d_call cdr3_aa cdr3_nt
TRBJ2-5 - TRBV7-2 - CASSPGSATQYF TGTGCCAGCAGCCCAGGGTCAGCGACCCAGTACTTC
TRBJ1-2 - TRBV4-2 TRBD1 CASSQVGDRAPYGYTF TGTGCCAGCAGCCAAGTCGGGGACAGGGCACCCTATGGCTACACCTTC
TRBJ1-1 - TRBV2 TRBD1 CASRGDSEAFF TGTGCCAGCAGGGGGGACAGCGAAGCTTTCTTT
TRBJ2-7 few TRBV3-1/TRBV3-2 - CASSQVGGEQYF TGTGCCAGCAGCCAAGTAGGGGGCGAGCAGTACTTC
TRBJ2-7 - TRBV10-3 TRBD2 CAIGGLGRRRRDEQYF TGTGCCATCGGAGGACTAGGTAGGCGTAGGCGAGACGAGCAGTACTTC
TRBJ1-3 - TRBV18 - CASSPTSLNSGNTIYF TGTGCCAGCTCACCGACATCGTTGAACTCTGGAAACACCATATATTTT
TRBJ2-1 - TRBV19 - CASSTPPTYEQFF TGTGCCAGTAGTACCCCCCCTACGTATGAGCAGTTCTTC
TRBJ1-5 - TRBV2 - CASSTGTSNQPQHF TGTGCCAGCAGTACAGGGACCAGCAATCAGCCCCAGCATTTT
TRBJ2-3 - TRBV7-2 TRBD2 CASSLFVAGEGADTQYF TGTGCCAGCAGCTTATTTGTTGCGGGGGAGGGCGCAGATACGCAGTATTTT
TRBJ1-1 - TRBV27 TRBD1 CASRLTGVTEAFF TGTGCCAGCAGGCTGACAGGGGTGACTGAAGCTTTCTTT
TRBJ2-1 - TRBV12-3/TRBV12-4 - CASSLAGPRFF TGTGCCAGCAGTTTGGCAGGTCCGCGGTTCTTC
TRBJ2-7 - TRBV3-1/TRBV3-2 TRBD1 CASSQVLTGGWEQYF TGTGCCAGCAGCCAAGTCTTGACAGGGGGCTGGGAGCAGTACTTC
TRBJ2-5 - TRBV27 - CASSPWTAQGPSTQYF TGTGCCAGCAGTCCGTGGACAGCCCAGGGACCTTCGACCCAGTACTTC
TRBJ2-7 - TRBV28 - CASSLTGEQYF TGTGCCAGCAGTTTAACGGGAGAGCAGTACTTC
TRBJ2-6 - TRBV2 TRBD1 CASRIQGLGANVLTF TGTGCCAGCAGGATACAGGGGTTAGGGGCCAACGTCCTGACTTTC
TRBJ2-7 - TRBV7-2 TRBD2 CASSPPTSGSPDF TGTGCCAGCAGCCCCCCGACTAGCGGGAGCCCCGACTTC
TRBJ1-1 - TRBV7-2 - CASSALRGGTGEAFF TGTGCCAGCAGCGCCCTAAGGGGGGGGACTGGTGAAGCTTTCTTT
TRBJ2-1 - TRBV9 TRBD2 CASSVGGISGSEQFF TGTGCCAGCAGCGTAGGGGGAATTAGCGGGAGTGAGCAGTTCTTC
TRBJ1-6 - TRBV28 - CASSLPNSPLHF TGTGCCAGCAGTCTTCCTAATTCACCCCTCCACTTT
TRBJ2-7 - TRBV4-1 TRBD1 CASSPGQGPSYEQYF TGCGCCAGCAGCCCGGGACAGGGGCCTTCCTACGAGCAGTACTTC
TRBJ1-4 - TRBV6-5 - CASRSPGLQGEKLFF TGTGCCAGCAGGTCACCAGGGCTCCAGGGTGAAAAACTGTTTTTT
TRBJ2-1 - TRBV7-2 - CASNLLRGTNEQFF TGTGCCAGCAACCTCCTTAGGGGGACCAATGAGCAGTTCTTC
TRBJ1-2 - TRBV19 TRBD1 CASSVPGQGASGYTF TGTGCCAGTAGTGTACCGGGACAGGGGGCTAGTGGCTACACCTTC
TRBJ2-3 - TRBV11-2 TRBD1 CASSSQGAPTDTQYF TGTGCCAGCAGCTCTCAGGGGGCCCCCACAGATACGCAGTATTTT
TRBJ1-2 few TRBV2 TRBD1 CASSQRQGSYTF TGTGCCAGCAGTCAAAGACAGGGAAGCTACACCTTC
TRBJ1-1 - TRBV5-1 - CASSPLAGNTEAFF TGCGCCAGCAGCCCCTTGGCGGGGAACACTGAAGCTTTCTTT
TRBJ1-4 - TRBV29-1 - CSVKGATNEKLFF TGCAGCGTGAAGGGGGCAACTAATGAAAAACTGTTTTTT
TRBJ2-2 - TRBV2 - CASSERPGNTGELFF TGTGCCAGCAGTGAACGTCCAGGGAACACCGGGGAGCTGTTTTTT
TRBJ2-1 - TRBV28 TRBD2 CASSSVSGISYNEQFF TGTGCCAGCAGTTCCGTTAGCGGGATCTCCTACAATGAGCAGTTCTTC
TRBJ1-2 - TRBV6-1 - CASSELYGYTF TGTGCCAGCAGTGAATTATATGGCTACACCTTC
TRBJ2-5 - TRBV29-1 - CSVAGGTSETQYF TGCAGCGTCGCAGGGGGGACTTCGGAGACCCAGTACTTC
TRBJ2-1 - TRBV10-3 TRBD2 CAISDVVQRGNNEQFF TGTGCCATCAGTGATGTGGTCCAGCGGGGAAACAATGAGCAGTTCTTC
TRBJ2-7 - TRBV11-1 - CASSLGASAITYEQYF TGTGCCAGCAGCTTAGGGGCTAGCGCAATCACCTACGAGCAGTACTTC
TRBJ2-1 - TRBV4-3 - CASSQASAARNEQFF TGCGCCAGCAGCCAAGCGAGCGCCGCGAGGAATGAGCAGTTCTTC
TRBJ1-1 - TRBV3-1/TRBV3-2 - CASSSPSGVTEAFF TGTGCCAGCAGCTCACCATCAGGGGTCACTGAAGCTTTCTTT
TRBJ1-1 once TRBV6-5 TRBD1 CASHDRGFTEAFF TGTGCCAGCCACGACAGGGGGTTCACTGAAGCTTTCTTT
TRBJ1-4 - TRBV6-2/TRBV6-3 - CASSFEQGYNNEKLFF TGTGCCAGCAGTTTCGAACAGGGATATAATAATGAAAAACTGTTTTTT
TRBJ1-5 - TRBV19 - CASSMWAPNQPQHF TGTGCCAGTAGTATGTGGGCACCCAATCAGCCCCAGCATTTT
TRBJ2-3 - TRBV7-2 - CASSQRGYTQYF TGTGCCAGCAGCCAACGGGGGTATACGCAGTATTTT
TRBJ1-6 - TRBV3-1/TRBV3-2 - CASSQGLNSPLHF TGTGCCAGCAGCCAGGGGCTTAATTCACCCCTCCACTTT
TRBJ2-4 - TRBV6-1 - CASSEVGQLLAKNIQYF TGTGCCAGCAGTGAAGTGGGGCAACTACTAGCCAAAAACATTCAGTACTTC
TRBJ1-2 - TRBV27 - CASSPGVTLNYGYTF TGTGCCAGCAGTCCCGGGGTGACTCTTAACTATGGCTACACCTTC
TRBJ1-3 - TRBV7-6 - CASSPLRAGNTIYF TGTGCCAGCAGCCCCCTCAGGGCTGGAAACACCATATATTTT
TRBJ1-2 - TRBV28 TRBD1 CASSLGTGIGYTF TGTGCCAGCAGCCTGGGGACAGGGATAGGCTACACCTTC
TRBJ2-1 - TRBV15 TRBD2 CATSTRSGSGSEQFF TGTGCCACCAGCACCCGTAGCGGGAGCGGTAGTGAGCAGTTCTTC
TRBJ1-1 - TRBV9 - CASSVARSGNTEAFF TGTGCCAGCAGCGTAGCCAGGTCTGGGAACACTGAAGCTTTCTTT
TRBJ1-5 few TRBV12-3/TRBV12-4 - CASSSRLGPQHF TGTGCCAGCAGTTCCCGTCTCGGGCCCCAGCATTTT
TRBJ2-3 - TRBV19 TRBD2 CASHRGLAAGDTQYF TGTGCCAGTCACCGGGGACTAGCGGCTGGGGATACGCAGTATTTT
TRBJ2-5 - TRBV28 TRBD2 CASRLPGLAGQETQYF TGTGCCAGCAGACTTCCGGGACTAGCGGGACAAGAGACCCAGTACTTC
TRBJ1-2 - TRBV5-1 TRBD1 CASSQQGSYGYTF TGCGCCAGCAGCCAACAGGGGTCCTATGGCTACACCTTC
TRBJ2-4 - TRBV7-9 - CASSLAGEDIQYF TGTGCCAGCAGCTTAGCTGGGGAGGACATTCAGTACTTC
TRBJ1-3 - TRBV19 - CASSLGLYRTGNTIYF TGTGCCAGTTCCCTGGGCCTGTATCGTACTGGAAACACCATATATTTT
TRBJ1-1 - TRBV18 - CASSPGTPMNTEAFF TGTGCCAGCTCACCTGGGACACCCATGAACACTGAAGCTTTCTTT
TRBJ2-5 - TRBV29-1 TRBD2 CSVETMRERAQETQYF TGCAGCGTTGAAACCATGCGGGAGCGAGCTCAAGAGACCCAGTACTTC
TRBJ2-2 - TRBV28 - CASSLPGNTGELFF TGTGCCAGCAGTTTGCCAGGGAACACCGGGGAGCTGTTTTTT